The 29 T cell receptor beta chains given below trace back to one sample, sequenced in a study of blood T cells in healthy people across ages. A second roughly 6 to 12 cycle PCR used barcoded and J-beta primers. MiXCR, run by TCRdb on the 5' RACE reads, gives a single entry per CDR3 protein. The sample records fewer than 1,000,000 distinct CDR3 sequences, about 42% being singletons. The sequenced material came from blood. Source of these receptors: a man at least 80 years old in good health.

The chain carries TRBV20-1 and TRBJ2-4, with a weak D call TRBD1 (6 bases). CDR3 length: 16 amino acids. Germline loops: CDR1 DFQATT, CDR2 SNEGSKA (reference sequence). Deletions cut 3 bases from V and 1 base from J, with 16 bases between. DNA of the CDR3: TGCAGTGCTAGTCCTTTAGGGGGTGGCGCCAAAAACATTCAGTACTTC. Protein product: CSASPLGGGAKNIQYF.

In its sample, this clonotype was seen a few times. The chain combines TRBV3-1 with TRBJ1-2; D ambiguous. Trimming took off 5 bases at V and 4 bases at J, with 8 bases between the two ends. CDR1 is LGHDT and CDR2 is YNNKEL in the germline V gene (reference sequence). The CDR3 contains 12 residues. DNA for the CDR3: TGTGCCAGCAGCGCTCACAGCTATGGCTACACCTTC. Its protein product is CASSAHSYGYTF. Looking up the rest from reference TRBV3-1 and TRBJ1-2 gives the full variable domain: DTAVSQTPKYLVTQMGNDKSIKCEQNLGHDTMYWYKQDSKKFLKIMFSYNNKELIINETVPNRFSPKSPDKAHLNLHINSLELGDSAVYFCASSAHSYGYTFGSGTRLTVV.

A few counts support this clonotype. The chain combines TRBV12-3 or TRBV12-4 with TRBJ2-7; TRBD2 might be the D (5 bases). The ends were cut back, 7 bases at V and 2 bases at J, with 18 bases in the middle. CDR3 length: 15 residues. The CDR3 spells CASTRRGLDPYEQYF. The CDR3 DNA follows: TGTGCCAGCACCCGCAGAGGACTGGATCCCTACGAGCAGTACTTC.

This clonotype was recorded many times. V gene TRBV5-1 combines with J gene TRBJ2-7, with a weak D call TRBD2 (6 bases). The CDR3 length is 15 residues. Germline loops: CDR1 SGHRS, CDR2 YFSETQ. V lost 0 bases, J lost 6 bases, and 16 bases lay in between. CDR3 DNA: TGCGCCAGCAGCTTGGAGGGAGGCACTCGGGGCGAGCAGTACTTC. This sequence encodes CASSLEGGTRGEQYF.

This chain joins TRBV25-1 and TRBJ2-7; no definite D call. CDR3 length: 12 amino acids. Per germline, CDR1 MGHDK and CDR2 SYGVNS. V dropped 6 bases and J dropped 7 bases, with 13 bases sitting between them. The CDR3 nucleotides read TGTGCCAGCAGAAAAGATATGCGGGAGCAGTACTTC. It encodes CASRKDMREQYF.

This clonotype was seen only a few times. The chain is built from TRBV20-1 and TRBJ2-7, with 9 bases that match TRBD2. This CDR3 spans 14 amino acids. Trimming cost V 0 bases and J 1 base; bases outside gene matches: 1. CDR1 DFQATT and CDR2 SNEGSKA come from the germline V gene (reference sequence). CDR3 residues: CSARESGRSYEQYF. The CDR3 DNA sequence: TGCAGTGCTAGAGAGAGCGGGAGGTCCTACGAGCAGTACTTC.

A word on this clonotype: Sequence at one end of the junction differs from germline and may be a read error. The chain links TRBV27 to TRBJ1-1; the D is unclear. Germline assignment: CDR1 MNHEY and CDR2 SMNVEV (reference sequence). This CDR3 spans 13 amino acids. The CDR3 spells CAGSVSPGVEAFF. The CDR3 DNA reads TGTGCCGGCAGTGTATCTCCCGGGGTTGAAGCTTTCTTT.

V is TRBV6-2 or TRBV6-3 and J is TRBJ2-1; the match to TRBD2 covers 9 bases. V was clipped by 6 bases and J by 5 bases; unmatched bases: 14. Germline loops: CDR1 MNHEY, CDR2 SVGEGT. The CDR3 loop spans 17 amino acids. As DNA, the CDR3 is TGTGCCAGCAGCCCCGGTCGCGGGAGGGCCCCGGACAATGAGCAGTTCTTC. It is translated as CASSPGRGRAPDNEQFF.

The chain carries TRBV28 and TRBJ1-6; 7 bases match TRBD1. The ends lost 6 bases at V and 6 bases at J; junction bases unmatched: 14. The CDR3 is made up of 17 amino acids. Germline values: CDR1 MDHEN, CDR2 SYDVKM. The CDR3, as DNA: TGTGCCAGCAGCCTCCCACATTCCACAGGGGTTAATTCACCCCTCCACTTT. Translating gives CASSLPHSTGVNSPLHF.

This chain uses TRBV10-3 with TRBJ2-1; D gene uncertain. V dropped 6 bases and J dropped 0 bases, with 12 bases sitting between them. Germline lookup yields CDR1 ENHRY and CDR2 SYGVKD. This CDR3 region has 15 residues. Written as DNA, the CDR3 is TGTGCCATCAGATGGGGATCAAGCTCCTACAATGAGCAGTTCTTC. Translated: CAIRWGSSSYNEQFF.

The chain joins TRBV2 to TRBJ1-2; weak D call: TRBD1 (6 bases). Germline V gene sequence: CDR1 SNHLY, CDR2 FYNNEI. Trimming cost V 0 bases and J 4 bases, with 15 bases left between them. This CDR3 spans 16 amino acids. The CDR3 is CASSEALRGQGYGYTF. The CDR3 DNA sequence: TGTGCCAGCAGTGAAGCGCTTCGGGGGCAAGGCTATGGCTACACCTTC. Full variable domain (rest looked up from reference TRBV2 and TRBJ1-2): EPEVTQTPSHQVTQMGQEVILRCVPISNHLYFYWYRQILGQKVEFLVSFYNNEISEKSEIFDDQFSVERPDGSNFTLKIRSTKLEDSAMYFCASSEALRGQGYGYTFGSGTRLTVV.

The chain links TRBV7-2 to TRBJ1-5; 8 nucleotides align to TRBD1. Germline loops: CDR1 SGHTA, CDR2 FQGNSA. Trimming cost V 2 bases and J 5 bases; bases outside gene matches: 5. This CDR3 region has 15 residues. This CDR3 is CASSLFYRGDQPQHF. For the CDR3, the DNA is TGTGCCAGCAGCTTATTCTACAGGGGGGATCAGCCCCAGCATTTT.

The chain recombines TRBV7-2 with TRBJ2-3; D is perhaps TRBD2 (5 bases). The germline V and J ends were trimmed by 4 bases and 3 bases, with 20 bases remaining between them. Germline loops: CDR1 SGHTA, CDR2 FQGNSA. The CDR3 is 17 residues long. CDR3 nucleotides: TGTGCCAGCAGCTACGTTAGCAGTGGGAGCGGTACAGATACGCAGTATTTT. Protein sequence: CASSYVSSGSGTDTQYF.

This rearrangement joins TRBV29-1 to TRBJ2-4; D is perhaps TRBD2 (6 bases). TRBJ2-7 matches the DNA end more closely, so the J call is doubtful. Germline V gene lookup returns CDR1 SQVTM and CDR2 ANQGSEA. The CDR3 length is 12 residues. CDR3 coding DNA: TGCAGCGTTCGGACTAACACCTACGAGCAGTACTTC. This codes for CSVRTNTYEQYF.

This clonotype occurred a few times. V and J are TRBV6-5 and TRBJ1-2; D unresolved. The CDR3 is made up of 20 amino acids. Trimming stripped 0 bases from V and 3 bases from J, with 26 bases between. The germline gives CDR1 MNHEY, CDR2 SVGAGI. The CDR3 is CASSYSIWDGEGSAYYGYTF. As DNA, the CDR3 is TGTGCCAGCAGTTACTCGATTTGGGATGGGGAGGGTTCGGCGTACTATGGCTACACCTTC.

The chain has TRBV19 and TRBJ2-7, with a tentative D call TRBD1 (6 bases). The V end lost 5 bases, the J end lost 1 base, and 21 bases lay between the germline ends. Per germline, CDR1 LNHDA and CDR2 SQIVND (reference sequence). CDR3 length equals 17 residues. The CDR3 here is CASSLNRQAAESYEQYF. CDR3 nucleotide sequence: TGTGCCAGTAGTTTAAATCGACAGGCAGCGGAATCCTACGAGCAGTACTTC. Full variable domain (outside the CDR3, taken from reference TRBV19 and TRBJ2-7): DGGITQSPKYLFRKEGQNVTLSCEQNLNHDAMYWYRQDPGQGLRLIYYSQIVNDFQKGDIAEGYSVSREKKESFPLTVTSAQKNPTAFYLCASSLNRQAAESYEQYFGPGTRLTVT.

In nucleotides, the CDR3 is TGTGCCAGCAGCTTAAGCGGGGAGCGGACGAAAGAGACCCAGTACTTC. Translation gives CASSLSGERTKETQYF. The rearrangement uses TRBV7-2 and TRBJ2-5, with 7 bases lining up with TRBD2. Germline assignment: CDR1 SGHTA and CDR2 FQGNSA. The CDR3 runs to 16 residues. V lost 2 bases to trimming and J lost 3 bases; unmatched junction nucleotides: 9. The variable domain in full, completed from reference TRBV7-2 and TRBJ2-5, reads GAGVSQSPSNKVTEKGKDVELRCDPISGHTALYWYRQSLGQGLEFLIYFQGNSAPDKSGLPSDRFSAERTGGSVSTLTIQRTQQEDSAVYLCASSLSGERTKETQYFGPGTRLLVL.

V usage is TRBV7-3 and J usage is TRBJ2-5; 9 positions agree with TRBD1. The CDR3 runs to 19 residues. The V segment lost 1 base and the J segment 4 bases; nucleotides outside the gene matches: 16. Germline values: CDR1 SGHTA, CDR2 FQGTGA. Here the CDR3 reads CASSLSLVGTGKHGETQYF. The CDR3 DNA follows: TGTGCCAGCAGCTTAAGTCTCGTGGGGACAGGGAAACATGGAGAGACCCAGTACTTC.

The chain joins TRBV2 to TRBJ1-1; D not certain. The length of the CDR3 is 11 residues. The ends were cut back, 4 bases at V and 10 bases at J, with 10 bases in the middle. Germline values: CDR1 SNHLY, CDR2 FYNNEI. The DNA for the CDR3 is TGTGCCAGCAGTGTTGGGTCGCCAGCTTTCTTT. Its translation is CASSVGSPAFF.

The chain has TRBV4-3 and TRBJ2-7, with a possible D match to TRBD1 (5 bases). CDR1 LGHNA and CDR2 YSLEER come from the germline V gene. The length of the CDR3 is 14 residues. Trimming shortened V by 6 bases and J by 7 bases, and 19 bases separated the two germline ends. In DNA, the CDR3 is TGCGCCAGCAGTGGACATGCCCGTACAAATGAGCAGTACTTC. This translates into CASSGHARTNEQYF.

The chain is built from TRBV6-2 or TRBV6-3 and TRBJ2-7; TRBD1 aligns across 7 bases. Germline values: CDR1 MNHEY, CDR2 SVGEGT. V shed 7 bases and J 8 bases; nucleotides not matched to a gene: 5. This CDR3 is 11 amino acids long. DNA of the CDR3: TGTGCCAGCACAGACAGGGTGCAGCAGTACTTC. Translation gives CASTDRVQQYF.

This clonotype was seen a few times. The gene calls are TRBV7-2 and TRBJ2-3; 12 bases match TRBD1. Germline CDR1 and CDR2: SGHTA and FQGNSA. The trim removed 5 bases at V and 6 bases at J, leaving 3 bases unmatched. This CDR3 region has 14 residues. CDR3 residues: CASSIGTGGDTQYF. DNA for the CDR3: TGTGCCAGCAGCATAGGGACAGGGGGCGATACGCAGTATTTT. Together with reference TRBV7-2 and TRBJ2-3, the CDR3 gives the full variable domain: GAGVSQSPSNKVTEKGKDVELRCDPISGHTALYWYRQSLGQGLEFLIYFQGNSAPDKSGLPSDRFSAERTGGSVSTLTIQRTQQEDSAVYLCASSIGTGGDTQYFGPGTRLTVL.

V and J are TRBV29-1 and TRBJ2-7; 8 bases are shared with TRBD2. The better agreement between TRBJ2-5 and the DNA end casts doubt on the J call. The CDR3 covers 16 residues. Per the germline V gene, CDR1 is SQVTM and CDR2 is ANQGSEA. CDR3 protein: CSVEPGLSGGGETQYF. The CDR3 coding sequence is TGCAGCGTTGAGCCCGGACTCAGCGGGGGAGGCGAGACCCAGTACTTC.

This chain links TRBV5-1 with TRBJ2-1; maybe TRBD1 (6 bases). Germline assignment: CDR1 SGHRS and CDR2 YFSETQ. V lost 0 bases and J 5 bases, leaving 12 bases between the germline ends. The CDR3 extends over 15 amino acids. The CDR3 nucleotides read TGCGCCAGCAGCTTGGTCTTAGGACAGAACAATGAGCAGTTCTTC. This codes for CASSLVLGQNNEQFF.

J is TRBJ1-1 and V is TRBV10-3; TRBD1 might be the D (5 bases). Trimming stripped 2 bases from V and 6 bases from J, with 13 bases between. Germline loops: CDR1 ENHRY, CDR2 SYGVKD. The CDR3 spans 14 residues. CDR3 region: CAISERPGYSEAFF. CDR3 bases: TGTGCCATCAGTGAGCGGCCAGGGTACTCTGAAGCTTTCTTT.

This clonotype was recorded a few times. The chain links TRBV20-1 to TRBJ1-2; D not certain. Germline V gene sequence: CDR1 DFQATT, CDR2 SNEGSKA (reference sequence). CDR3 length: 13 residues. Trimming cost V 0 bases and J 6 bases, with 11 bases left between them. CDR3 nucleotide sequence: TGCAGTGCTAGAGATCAGAGTAGGAATGGCTACACCTTC. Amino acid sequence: CSARDQSRNGYTF.

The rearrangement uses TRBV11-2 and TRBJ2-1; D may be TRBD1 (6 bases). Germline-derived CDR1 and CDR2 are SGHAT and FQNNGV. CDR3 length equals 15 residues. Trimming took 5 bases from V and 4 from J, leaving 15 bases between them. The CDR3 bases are TGTGCCAGCAGCCCAGGGGCAGGGCTTTACAATGAGCAGTTCTTC. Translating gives CASSPGAGLYNEQFF.

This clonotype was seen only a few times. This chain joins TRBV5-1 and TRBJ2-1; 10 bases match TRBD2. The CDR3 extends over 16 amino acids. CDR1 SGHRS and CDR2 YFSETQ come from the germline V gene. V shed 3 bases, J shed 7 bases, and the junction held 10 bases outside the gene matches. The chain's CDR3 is CASSSPRGTSENEQFF. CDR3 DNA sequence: TGCGCCAGCAGCTCGCCTCGGGGGACTAGCGAAAATGAGCAGTTCTTC. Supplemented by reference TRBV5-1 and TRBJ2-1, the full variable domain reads KAGVTQTPRYLIKTRGQQVTLSCSPISGHRSVSWYQQTPGQGLQFLFEYFSETQRNKGNFPGRFSGRQFSNSRSEMNVSTLELGDSALYLCASSSPRGTSENEQFFGPGTRLTVL.

Here the CDR3 DNA reads TGTGCCAGCTCACTGGACAGGGATTCACCCCTCCACTTT. Its translation: CASSLDRDSPLHF. The V call is TRBV18, the J call TRBJ1-6; 8 bases align to TRBD1. Looked up from germline, CDR1 is KGHSH and CDR2 is LQKENI. The CDR3 runs 13 residues. The J segment lost 8 bases and the V segment lost 4 bases, leaving 1 base of the junction unmatched.